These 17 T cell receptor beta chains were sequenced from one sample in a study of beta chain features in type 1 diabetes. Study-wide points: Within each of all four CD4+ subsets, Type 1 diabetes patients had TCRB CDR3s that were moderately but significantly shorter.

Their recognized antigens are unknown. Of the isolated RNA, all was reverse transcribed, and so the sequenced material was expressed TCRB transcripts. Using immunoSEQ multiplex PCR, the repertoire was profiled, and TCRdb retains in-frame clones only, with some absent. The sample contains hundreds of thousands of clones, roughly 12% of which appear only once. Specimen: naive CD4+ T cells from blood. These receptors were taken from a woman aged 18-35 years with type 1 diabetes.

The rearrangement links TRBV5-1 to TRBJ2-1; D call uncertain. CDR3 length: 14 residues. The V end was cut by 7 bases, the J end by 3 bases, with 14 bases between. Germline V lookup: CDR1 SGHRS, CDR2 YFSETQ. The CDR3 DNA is TGCGCCAGCGTCCCCGGTGCTGGCTACAATGAGCAGTTCTTC. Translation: CASVPGAGYNEQFF.

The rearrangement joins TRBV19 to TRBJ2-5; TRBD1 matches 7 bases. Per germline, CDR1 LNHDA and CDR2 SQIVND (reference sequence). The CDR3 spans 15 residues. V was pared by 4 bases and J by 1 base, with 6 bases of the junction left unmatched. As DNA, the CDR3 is TGTGCCAGTAGTAAGGACAGGCGCGTCCAAGAGACCCAGTACTTC. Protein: CASSKDRRVQETQYF.

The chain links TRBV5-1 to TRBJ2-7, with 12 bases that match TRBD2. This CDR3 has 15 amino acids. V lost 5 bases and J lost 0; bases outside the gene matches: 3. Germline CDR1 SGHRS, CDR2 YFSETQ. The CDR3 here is CASRTSGGASYEQYF. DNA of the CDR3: TGCGCCAGCAGGACTAGCGGGGGAGCCTCCTACGAGCAGTACTTC. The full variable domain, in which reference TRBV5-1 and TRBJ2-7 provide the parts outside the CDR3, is KAGVTQTPRYLIKTRGQQVTLSCSPISGHRSVSWYQQTPGQGLQFLFEYFSETQRNKGNFPGRFSGRQFSNSRSEMNVSTLELGDSALYLCASRTSGGASYEQYFGPGTRLTVT.

The CDR3 DNA reads TGTGCCAGTAGTTCCCGAGGACTCCCTCTCCAAGAGACCCAGTACTTC. This sequence encodes CASSSRGLPLQETQYF. The chain joins TRBV19 to TRBJ2-5; tentatively, D is TRBD2 (5 bases). The CDR3 loop spans 16 amino acids. Germline CDR1 is LNHDA and CDR2 is SQIVND (reference sequence). The V end lost 5 bases, the J end lost 1 base, and 17 bases lay between the germline ends.

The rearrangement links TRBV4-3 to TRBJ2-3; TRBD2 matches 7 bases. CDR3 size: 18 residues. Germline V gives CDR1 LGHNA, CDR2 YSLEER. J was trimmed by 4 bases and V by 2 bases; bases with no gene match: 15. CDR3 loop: CASSQKSWSGGLADTQYF. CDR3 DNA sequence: TGCGCCAGCAGCCAAAAGAGTTGGTCGGGAGGTTTGGCAGATACGCAGTATTTT.

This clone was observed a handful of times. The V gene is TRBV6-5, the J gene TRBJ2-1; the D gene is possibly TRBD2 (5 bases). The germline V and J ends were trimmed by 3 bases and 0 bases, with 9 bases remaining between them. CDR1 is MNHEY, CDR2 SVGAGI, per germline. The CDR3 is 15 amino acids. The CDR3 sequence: CASSYGESSYNEQFF. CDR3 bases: TGTGCCAGCAGTTATGGGGAGAGCTCCTACAATGAGCAGTTCTTC.

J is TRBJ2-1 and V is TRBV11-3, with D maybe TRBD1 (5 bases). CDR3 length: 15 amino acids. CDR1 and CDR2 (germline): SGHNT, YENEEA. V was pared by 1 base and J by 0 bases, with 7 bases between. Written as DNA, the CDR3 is TGTGCCAGCAGCTTAGCTGGGGCCTCCTACAATGAGCAGTTCTTC. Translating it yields CASSLAGASYNEQFF.

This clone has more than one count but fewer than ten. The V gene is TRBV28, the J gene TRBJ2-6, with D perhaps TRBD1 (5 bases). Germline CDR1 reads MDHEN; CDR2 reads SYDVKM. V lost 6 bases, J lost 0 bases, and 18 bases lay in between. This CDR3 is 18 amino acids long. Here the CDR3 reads CASSYLGLVSSGANVLTF. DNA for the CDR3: TGTGCCAGCAGCTATCTGGGGCTCGTATCCTCTGGGGCCAACGTCCTGACTTTC.

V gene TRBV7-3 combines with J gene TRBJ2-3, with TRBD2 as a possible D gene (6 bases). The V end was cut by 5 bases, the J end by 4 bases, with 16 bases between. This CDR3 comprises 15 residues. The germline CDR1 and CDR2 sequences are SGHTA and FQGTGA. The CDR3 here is CASSRAGAGADTQYF. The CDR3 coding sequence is TGTGCCAGCAGCAGAGCCGGAGCGGGTGCAGATACGCAGTATTTT.

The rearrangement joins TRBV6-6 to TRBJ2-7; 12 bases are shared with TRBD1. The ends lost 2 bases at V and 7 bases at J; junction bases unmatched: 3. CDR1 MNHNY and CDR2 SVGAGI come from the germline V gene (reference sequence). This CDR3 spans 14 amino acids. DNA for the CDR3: TGTGCCAGCAGTTACCGGGACAGGGGGCTTGAGCAGTACTTC. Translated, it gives CASSYRDRGLEQYF.

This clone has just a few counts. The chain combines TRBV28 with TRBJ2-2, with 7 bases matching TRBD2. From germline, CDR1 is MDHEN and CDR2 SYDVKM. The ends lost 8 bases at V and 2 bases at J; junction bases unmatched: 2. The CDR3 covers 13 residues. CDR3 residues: CASGRGNTGELFF. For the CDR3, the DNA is TGTGCCAGCGGGAGGGGAAACACCGGGGAGCTGTTTTTT. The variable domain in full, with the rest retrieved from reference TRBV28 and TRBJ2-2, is DVKVTQSSRYLVKRTGEKVFLECVQDMDHENMFWYRQDPGLGLRLIYFSYDVKMKEKGDIPEGYSVSREKKERFSLILESASTNQTSMYLCASGRGNTGELFFGEGSRLTVL.

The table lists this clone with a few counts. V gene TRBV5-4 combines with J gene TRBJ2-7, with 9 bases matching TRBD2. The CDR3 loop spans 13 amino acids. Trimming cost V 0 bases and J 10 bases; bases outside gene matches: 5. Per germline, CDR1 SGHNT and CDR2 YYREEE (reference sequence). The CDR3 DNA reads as TGTGCCAGCAGCTTGGAGACTAGCGGAGCTCAGTACTTC. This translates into CASSLETSGAQYF.

The chain's CDR3 is CASSQKDGGFGYTF. In DNA, the CDR3 is TGTGCCAGCAGCCAGAAGGACGGGGGATTTGGCTACACCTTC. This sequence joins TRBV4-2 and TRBJ1-2; possible D gene TRBD1, 5 bases. The CDR3 spans 14 residues. Trimming stripped 3 bases from V and 7 bases from J, with 15 bases between. From germline, CDR1 is LGHNA and CDR2 YNFKEQ.

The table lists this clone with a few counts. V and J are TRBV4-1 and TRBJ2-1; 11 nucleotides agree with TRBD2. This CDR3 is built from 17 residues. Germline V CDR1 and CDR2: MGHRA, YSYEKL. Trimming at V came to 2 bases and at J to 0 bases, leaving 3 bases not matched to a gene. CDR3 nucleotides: TGCGCCAGCAGCCAAACTAGCGGGGGACCCTCCTACAATGAGCAGTTCTTC. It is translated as CASSQTSGGPSYNEQFF.

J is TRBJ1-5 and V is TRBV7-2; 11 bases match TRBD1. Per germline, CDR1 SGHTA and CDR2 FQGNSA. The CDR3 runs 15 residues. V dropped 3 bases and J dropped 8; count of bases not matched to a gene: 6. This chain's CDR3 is CASSFEGQGGEPQHF. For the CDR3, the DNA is TGTGCCAGCAGCTTCGAGGGACAGGGGGGTGAGCCCCAGCATTTT. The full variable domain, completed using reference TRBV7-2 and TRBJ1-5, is GAGVSQSPSNKVTEKGKDVELRCDPISGHTALYWYRQSLGQGLEFLIYFQGNSAPDKSGLPSDRFSAERTGGSVSTLTIQRTQQEDSAVYLCASSFEGQGGEPQHFGDGTRLSIL.

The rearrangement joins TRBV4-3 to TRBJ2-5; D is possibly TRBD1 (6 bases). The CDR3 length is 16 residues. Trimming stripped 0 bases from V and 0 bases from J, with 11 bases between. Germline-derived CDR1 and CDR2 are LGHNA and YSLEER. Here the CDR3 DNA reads TGCGCCAGCAGCCAAGAGGACAGACCGTACCAAGAGACCCAGTACTTC. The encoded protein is CASSQEDRPYQETQYF.

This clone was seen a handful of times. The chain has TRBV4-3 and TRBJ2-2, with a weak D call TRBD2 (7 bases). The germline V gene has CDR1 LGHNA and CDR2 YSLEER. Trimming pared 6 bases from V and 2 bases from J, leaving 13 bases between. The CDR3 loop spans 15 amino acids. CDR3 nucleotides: TGCGCCAGCAGGTCCGGGGGGCACAACACCGGGGAGCTGTTTTTT. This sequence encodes CASRSGGHNTGELFF.